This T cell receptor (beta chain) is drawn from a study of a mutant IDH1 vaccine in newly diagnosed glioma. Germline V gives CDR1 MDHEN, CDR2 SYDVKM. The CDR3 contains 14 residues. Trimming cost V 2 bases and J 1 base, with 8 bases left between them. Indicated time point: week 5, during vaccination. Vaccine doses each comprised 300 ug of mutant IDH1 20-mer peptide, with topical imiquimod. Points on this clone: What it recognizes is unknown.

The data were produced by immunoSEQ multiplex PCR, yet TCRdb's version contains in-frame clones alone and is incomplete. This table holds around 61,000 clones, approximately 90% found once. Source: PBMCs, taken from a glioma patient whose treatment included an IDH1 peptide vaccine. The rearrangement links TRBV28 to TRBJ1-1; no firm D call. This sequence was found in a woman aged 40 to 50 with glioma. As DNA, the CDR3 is TGTGCCAGCAGTTTAGTTAATCGGAACACTGAAGCTTTCTTT. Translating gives CASSLVNRNTEAFF.